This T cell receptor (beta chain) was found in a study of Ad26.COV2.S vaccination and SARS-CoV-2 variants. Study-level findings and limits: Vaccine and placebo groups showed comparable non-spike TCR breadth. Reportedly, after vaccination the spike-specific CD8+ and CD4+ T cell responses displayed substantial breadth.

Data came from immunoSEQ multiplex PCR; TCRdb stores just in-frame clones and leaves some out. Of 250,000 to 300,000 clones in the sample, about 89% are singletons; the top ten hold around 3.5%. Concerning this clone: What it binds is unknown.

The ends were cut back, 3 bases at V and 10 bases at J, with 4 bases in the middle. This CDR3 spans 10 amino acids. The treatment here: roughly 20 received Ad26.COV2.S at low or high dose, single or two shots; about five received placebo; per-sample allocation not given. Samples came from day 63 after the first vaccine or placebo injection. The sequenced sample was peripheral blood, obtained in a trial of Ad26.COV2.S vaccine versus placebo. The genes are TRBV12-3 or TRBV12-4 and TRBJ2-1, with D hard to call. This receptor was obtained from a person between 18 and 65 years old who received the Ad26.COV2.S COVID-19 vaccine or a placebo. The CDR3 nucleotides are TGTGCCAGCAGTTTTTACGAGCAGTTCTTC. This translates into CASSFYEQFF.